The 22 T cell receptor beta chains below all came from one sample that was sequenced in a study of CD8+CD57+ T cells in acquired aplastic anemia. Genomic DNA, serving as template, underwent TCR beta VDJ and CDR3 profiling. From the reads, TCRdb called clonotypes with MiXCR, one entry per CDR3 protein. The sample carries some 180,000 distinct CDR3 sequences, almost 50% recorded once. Sequenced patients had shown CD8+CD57+ cell expansion by flow cytometry. The sample was sorted CD4+, CD8+, or CD8+CD57+ T cells (not recorded which) from PBMCs. The receptors were sampled from a human donor with aplastic anemia.

This clonotype was detected only once. V gene TRBV20-1 combines with J gene TRBJ2-3; D remains ambiguous. Germline values: CDR1 DFQATT, CDR2 SNEGSKA (reference sequence). With 6 bases removed from V and 6 bases from J, the gap between germline ends came to 22 bases. The CDR3 spans 15 residues. CDR3 protein: CSALDRRIRTDTQYF. In DNA, the CDR3 is TGCAGTGCACTCGACCGACGAATTCGGACGGATACGCAGTATTTT.

On this clonotype itself: The junction shows a germline mismatch at one end, possibly a read error. CDR3 amino acids: CASRPGRGLNERLFF. The CDR3, as DNA: TGTGCCAGCAGACCCGGCCGGGGACTTAATGAAAGACTGTTTTTT. The chain employs TRBV7-9 and TRBJ1-4, with D perhaps matching TRBD1 (5 bases). CDR1 is SEHNR and CDR2 is FQNEAQ in the germline V gene (reference sequence). The CDR3 has 15 residues.

Here the CDR3 reads CSAKAGSSPYNEQFF. In DNA, the CDR3 is TGCAGTGCTAAGGCCGGGAGTTCCCCCTACAATGAGCAGTTCTTC. The chain carries TRBV20-1 and TRBJ2-1, with D possibly being TRBD2 (6 bases). Germline loops: CDR1 DFQATT, CDR2 SNEGSKA (reference sequence). Deletions cut 4 bases from V and 2 bases from J, with 15 bases between. The CDR3 has 15 amino acids.

The table lists this clonotype with many counts. The gene calls are TRBV20-1 and TRBJ2-1; TRBD2 aligns across 9 bases. V was clipped by 0 bases and J by 10 bases; unmatched bases: 7. Germline CDR1 is DFQATT and CDR2 is SNEGSKA (reference sequence). The CDR3 extends over 14 amino acids. This CDR3 reads CSARDAGSGGEQFF. CDR3 nucleotide sequence: TGCAGTGCTAGAGATGCAGGGAGCGGGGGGGAGCAGTTCTTC.

This clonotype was detected a few times. The genes are TRBV2 and TRBJ2-7, with 9 bases aligning to TRBD1. Germline V gene data show CDR1 as SNHLY and CDR2 as FYNNEI. The CDR3 is 14 residues long. V lost 6 bases and J lost 1; bases outside the gene matches: 4. The CDR3 loop is CASRRGTGSYEQYF. CDR3 sequence (DNA): TGTGCCAGCAGAAGAGGGACAGGGTCCTACGAGCAGTACTTC.

This clonotype came up many times. The V call is TRBV6-1, the J call TRBJ2-3, with D unresolved. The germline V and J ends were trimmed by 3 bases and 0 bases, with 10 bases remaining between them. The CDR3 loop spans 15 amino acids. Germline V gene data show CDR1 as MNHNS and CDR2 as SASEGT. CDR3 protein: CASSDGPRSTDTQYF. DNA for the CDR3: TGTGCCAGCAGTGATGGACCCCGAAGCACAGATACGCAGTATTTT.

V is TRBV29-1 and J is TRBJ2-7; 7 bases fit TRBD1. The ends lost 0 bases at V and 2 bases at J; junction bases unmatched: 4. The CDR3 loop spans 14 amino acids. Per the germline V gene, CDR1 is SQVTM and CDR2 is ANQGSEA. CDR3 in DNA: TGCAGCGTTGAAGACCGGGACAGCACCTACGAGCAGTACTTC. This gives the protein CSVEDRDSTYEQYF.

V and J are TRBV10-3 and TRBJ1-1; D unresolved. Germline CDR1 ENHRY, CDR2 SYGVKD. CDR3 size: 12 residues. The V and J ends lost 4 bases and 5 bases respectively, with 8 bases between them. DNA of the CDR3: TGTGCCATCAGTGGGCTGGGGACTGAAGCTTTCTTT. It specifies CAISGLGTEAFF.

Many counts were recorded for this clonotype. The gene calls are TRBV19 and TRBJ1-1; D unclear. CDR1 LNHDA and CDR2 SQIVND come from the germline V gene (reference sequence). The CDR3 contains 15 residues. Trimming pared 0 bases from V and 2 bases from J, leaving 10 bases between. CDR3 amino acids: CASSIEARRNTEAFF. The CDR3 DNA is TGTGCCAGTAGTATAGAGGCCCGAAGAAACACTGAAGCTTTCTTT.

The V and J genes are TRBV20-1 and TRBJ2-3, with a tentative D call TRBD2 (6 bases). Germline V gene data show CDR1 as DFQATT and CDR2 as SNEGSKA (reference sequence). Trimming cost V 1 base and J 6 bases, with 11 bases left between them. This CDR3 is built from 13 residues. The CDR3 protein is CSARVGGGDTQYF. Written as DNA, the CDR3 is TGCAGTGCTAGAGTAGGAGGAGGGGATACGCAGTATTTT.

Worth noting for this clonotype: One junction end disagrees with the germline gene, perhaps due to a read error. The rearrangement uses TRBV24-1 and TRBJ2-3, with 12 bases lining up with TRBD2. Germline loops: CDR1 KGHDR, CDR2 SFDVKD. The CDR3 is 17 residues long. The CDR3 sequence is CATSDHGLAGTGDTQYF. CDR3 nucleotides: TGCGCCACCAGTGATCATGGACTAGCGGGGACGGGAGATACGCAGTATTTT.

The count of this clonotype is one. V usage is TRBV5-5 and J usage is TRBJ2-1, with D maybe TRBD1 (5 bases). Per the germline V gene, CDR1 is SGHKS and CDR2 is YYEKEE (reference sequence). V lost 2 bases and J lost 9, with 12 bases in between. The CDR3 is 13 amino acids. The CDR3 spells CASSFPTGGEQFF. The CDR3 DNA is TGTGCCAGCAGCTTCCCCACAGGCGGTGAGCAGTTCTTC. The whole variable domain, remainder taken from reference TRBV5-5 and TRBJ2-1, is DAGVTQSPTHLIKTRGQQVTLRCSPISGHKSVSWYQQVLGQGPQFIFQYYEKEERGRGNFPDRFSARQFPNYSSELNVNALLLGDSALYLCASSFPTGGEQFFGPGTRLTVL.

Details on this clonotype: A much larger clonotype is one base distant, so this may be a read error. This chain connects TRBV14 to TRBJ2-7; D uncertain. Trimming cost V 1 base and J 3 bases, with 7 bases left between them. This CDR3 contains 13 residues. CDR1 and CDR2 (germline): SGHDN, FVKESK. CDR3 sequence: CASSQGHVYEQYF. The CDR3, as DNA: TGTGCCAGCAGCCAAGGCCACGTCTACGAGCAGTACTTC.

The chain recombines TRBV24-1 with TRBJ2-1; D is ambiguous. The CDR3 sequence is 14 residues long. Germline CDR1 KGHDR, CDR2 SFDVKD. V gave up 5 bases and J gave up 2 bases, with 9 bases separating them. CDR3 protein: CATSVGGTYNEQFF. The CDR3 DNA follows: TGTGCCACCAGTGTCGGCGGAACCTACAATGAGCAGTTCTTC.

V and J are TRBV20-1 and TRBJ1-2; D is undetermined. Germline assignment: CDR1 DFQATT and CDR2 SNEGSKA (reference sequence). This CDR3 has 14 residues. The V gene lost 3 bases and the J gene lost 5 bases, with 16 bases spanning the gap. CDR3 sequence: CSARGNQDFYGYTF. The CDR3 coding sequence is TGCAGTGCTAGGGGAAACCAGGATTTTTATGGCTACACCTTC.

This clonotype was detected a few times. The chain recombines TRBV2 with TRBJ1-5; 10 positions agree with TRBD1. Trimming removed 6 bases from V and 1 base from J; junction bases left unmatched: 3. The CDR3 is 15 amino acids. From germline, CDR1 is SNHLY and CDR2 FYNNEI. CDR3: CASSRQGASNQPQHF. The CDR3 DNA follows: TGTGCCAGCAGCCGACAGGGGGCGAGCAATCAGCCCCAGCATTTT.

The DNA for the CDR3 is TGTGCCAGCAGCTACTATACAGGGGTCAATGAGCAGTTCTTC. Translated, it gives CASSYYTGVNEQFF. The chain carries TRBV11-2 and TRBJ2-1; 7 bases are a match to TRBD1. CDR3 length equals 14 residues. The germline V gene encodes CDR1 SGHAT and CDR2 FQNNGV. The junction had 6 bases not matched to a gene; V was cut back by 4 bases and J by 6 bases.

The chain is built from TRBV5-1 and TRBJ2-6, with TRBD1 as a possible D gene (6 bases). This CDR3 has 16 amino acids. The V end lost 1 base, the J end lost 4 bases, and 12 bases lay between the germline ends. Per the germline V gene, CDR1 is SGHRS and CDR2 is YFSETQ. CDR3 in amino acids: CASSLFPGAGANVLTF. As DNA, the CDR3 is TGCGCCAGCAGCTTGTTCCCAGGGGCCGGGGCCAACGTCCTGACTTTC.

The sample holds a few counts of this clonotype. The rearrangement uses TRBV29-1 and TRBJ1-2, with D unclear. Germline V gives CDR1 SQVTM, CDR2 ANQGSEA. This CDR3 has 10 residues. V was shortened by 5 bases and J by 3 bases, with 4 bases between the two germline ends. The chain's CDR3 is CSVRDYGYTF. CDR3 nucleotide sequence: TGCAGCGTTCGGGACTATGGCTACACCTTC.

The chain uses TRBV7-3 and TRBJ2-5, with 9 positions matching TRBD1. The CDR3 sequence is 15 residues long. From germline, CDR1 is SGHTA and CDR2 FQGTGA. Trimming removed 2 bases from V and 5 bases from J; junction bases left unmatched: 6. This chain's CDR3 is CASSLGTGLEETQYF. Here the CDR3 DNA reads TGTGCCAGCAGCTTAGGGACAGGGTTAGAGGAGACCCAGTACTTC.

This clonotype appeared many times. Here the CDR3 reads CASSQWGGDTYYEQYF. For the CDR3, the DNA is TGTGCCAGCAGCCAATGGGGTGGGGATACCTACTACGAGCAGTACTTC. The rearrangement links TRBV14 to TRBJ2-7; no clear D gene. V was trimmed by 2 bases and J by 3 bases, leaving 17 bases between them. The germline gives CDR1 SGHDN, CDR2 FVKESK. CDR3 length equals 16 residues.

V and J are TRBV6-5 and TRBJ1-6, with D possibly TRBD1 on 5 matching bases. The ends were cut back, 2 bases at V and 8 bases at J, with 7 bases in the middle. This CDR3 region has 13 residues. The V gene's germline CDR1 is MNHEY and CDR2 SVGAGI. CDR3 loop: CASSYRQYSPLHF. As DNA, the CDR3 is TGTGCCAGCAGTTACCGACAGTATTCACCCCTCCACTTT.